A single T cell receptor (beta chain) is shown here with its context. This CDR3 region has 15 residues. The ends lost 7 bases at V and 7 bases at J; junction bases unmatched: 10. CDR1 is SNHLY, CDR2 FYNNEI, per germline. This specimen belongs to a study of blood T cell repertoires in COVID-19. The overall study: Donors in the United States, Italy and Spain gave samples during acute or convalescent COVID-19. From T cells, B-cell-depleted T cells, or PBMCs came the material, which was cDNA or gDNA.

The data were produced by immunoSEQ multiplex PCR, yet TCRdb's version contains in-frame clones alone and is incomplete. The sample consists of roughly 250,000 clones, 70% to 90% of them appearing once. The chain has TRBV2 and TRBJ1-4, with 9 bases identical to TRBD1. Sequenced material: peripheral blood. The TCR was taken from a woman between 40 and 55 years old who had recovered from COVID-19. The CDR3 DNA reads as TGTGCCAGCAATCTCAACAGGGGGCAAAGTGAAAAACTGTTTTTT. Its translation is CASNLNRGQSEKLFF.